This T cell receptor beta chain was captured in a study of regulatory T cells in long-lasting Graves disease. Study-wide background: Graves' patients, newly diagnosed, had taken antithyroid drugs under 3 months.

Specified time point: newly diagnosed GD, antithyroid drugs for less than 3 months. PBMCs provided the RNA from which the TCR library was made. The authors drew patients from an endocrinology department in Xi'an, China. Sequencing libraries for TCR beta were prepared with iRepertoire HTBI primers and Arm-PCR of CDR3 regions. TCRdb passed the multiplex PCR reads through MiXCR, listing each CDR3 protein once. The sample yields about 210,000 distinct CDR3 sequences, roughly 19% seen once. The CDR3 sequence is 16 residues long. Trimming stripped 0 bases from V and 0 bases from J, with 10 bases between. Germline V gives CDR1 SGHKS, CDR2 YYEKEE (reference sequence). These data were likewise used in another study, on T cells in Graves' hyperthyroidism and ophthalmopathy.

The sequence was collected from a woman aged 25 to 39 with Graves disease. The input for sequencing was peripheral blood mononuclear cells (PBMCs), taken at new diagnosis, from a patient treated with antithyroid drugs. This chain uses TRBV5-5 with TRBJ1-5; possible D gene TRBD1, 5 bases. The CDR3 region has the DNA TGTGCCAGCAGCTTGGGGGTCGGGGGTAGCAATCAGCCCCAGCATTTT. This encodes CASSLGVGGSNQPQHF.